This T cell receptor (beta chain) was sequenced in a study of blood T cell repertoires in COVID-19. Study-wide context: Whether acute or convalescent, the COVID-19 samples came from the United States, Italy and Spain.

The authors' processing: Using reference gene primer amplification, nucleated cell counts were estimated. Profiling relied on immunoSEQ multiplex PCR, and the TCRdb table lists in-frame clones only, not all of them. V, J and clone size are those of that table, while D and trimming were read from the DNA. This table holds approximately 290,000 clones, around 89% found once. The germline V and J ends were trimmed by 1 base and 0 bases, with 13 bases remaining between them. This CDR3 is built from 16 residues. CDR1 is LGHNA and CDR2 is YNFKEQ in the germline V gene. The sequence was collected from a man aged 25-45 years with acute or convalescent COVID-19. The sequenced sample consisted of peripheral blood. J is TRBJ2-7 and V is TRBV4-2; a weak D match, TRBD1 (5 bases). The CDR3 region has the DNA TGTGCCAGCAGCCAAGCCTCCACAGGAAGCTCCTACGAGCAGTACTTC. This codes for CASSQASTGSSYEQYF.